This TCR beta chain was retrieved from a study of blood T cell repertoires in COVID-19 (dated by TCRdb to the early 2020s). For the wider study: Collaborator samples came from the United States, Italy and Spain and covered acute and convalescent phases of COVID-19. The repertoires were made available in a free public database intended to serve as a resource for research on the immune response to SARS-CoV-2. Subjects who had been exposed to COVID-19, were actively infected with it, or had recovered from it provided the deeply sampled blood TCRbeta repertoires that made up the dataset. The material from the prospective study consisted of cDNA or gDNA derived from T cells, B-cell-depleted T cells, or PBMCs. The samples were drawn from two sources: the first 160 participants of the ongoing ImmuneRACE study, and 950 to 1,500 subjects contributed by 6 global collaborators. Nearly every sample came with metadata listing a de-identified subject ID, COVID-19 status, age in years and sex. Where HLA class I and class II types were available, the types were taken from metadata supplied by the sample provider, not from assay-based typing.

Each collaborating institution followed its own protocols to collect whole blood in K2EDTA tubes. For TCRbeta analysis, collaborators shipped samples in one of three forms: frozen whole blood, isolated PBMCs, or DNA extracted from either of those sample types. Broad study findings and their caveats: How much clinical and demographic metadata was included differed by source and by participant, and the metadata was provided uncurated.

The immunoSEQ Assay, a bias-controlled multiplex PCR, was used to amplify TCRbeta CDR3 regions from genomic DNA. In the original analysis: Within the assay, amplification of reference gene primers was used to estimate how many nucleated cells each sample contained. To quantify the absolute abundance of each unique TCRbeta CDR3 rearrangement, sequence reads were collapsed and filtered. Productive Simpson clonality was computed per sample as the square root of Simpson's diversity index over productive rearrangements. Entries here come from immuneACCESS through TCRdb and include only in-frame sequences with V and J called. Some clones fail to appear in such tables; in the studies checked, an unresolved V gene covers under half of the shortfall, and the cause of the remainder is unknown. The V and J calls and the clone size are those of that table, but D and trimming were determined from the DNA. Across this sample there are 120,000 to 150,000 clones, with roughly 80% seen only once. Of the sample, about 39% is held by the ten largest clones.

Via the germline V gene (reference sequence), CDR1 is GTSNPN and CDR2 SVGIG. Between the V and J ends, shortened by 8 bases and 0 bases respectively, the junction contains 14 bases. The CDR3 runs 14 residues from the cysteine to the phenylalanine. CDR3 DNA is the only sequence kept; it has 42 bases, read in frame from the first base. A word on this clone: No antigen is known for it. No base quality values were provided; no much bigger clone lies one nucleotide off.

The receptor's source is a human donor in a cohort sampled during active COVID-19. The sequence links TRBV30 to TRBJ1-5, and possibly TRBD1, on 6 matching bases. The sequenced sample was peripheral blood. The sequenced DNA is TGTGCCGTAATGACAGGAAATAGCAATCAGCCCCAGCATTTT. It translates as CAVMTGNSNQPQHF.